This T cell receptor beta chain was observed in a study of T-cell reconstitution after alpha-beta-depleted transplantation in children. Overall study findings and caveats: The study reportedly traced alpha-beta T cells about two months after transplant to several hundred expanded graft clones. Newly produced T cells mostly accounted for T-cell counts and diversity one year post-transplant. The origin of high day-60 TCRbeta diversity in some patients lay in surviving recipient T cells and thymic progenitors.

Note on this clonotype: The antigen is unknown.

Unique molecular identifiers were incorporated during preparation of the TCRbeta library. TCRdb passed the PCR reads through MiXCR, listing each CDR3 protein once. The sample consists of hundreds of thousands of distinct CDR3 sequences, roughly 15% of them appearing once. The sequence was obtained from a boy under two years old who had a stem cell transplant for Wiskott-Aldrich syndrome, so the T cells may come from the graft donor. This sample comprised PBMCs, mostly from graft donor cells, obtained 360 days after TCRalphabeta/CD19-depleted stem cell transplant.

CDR3 coding DNA: TGTGCCAGCAGCTTGGCCCTTCGGGGGACCTACAATGAGCAGTTCTTC. Amino acid sequence: CASSLALRGTYNEQFF. This chain uses TRBV5-6 with TRBJ2-1; D may be TRBD2 (6 bases). This CDR3 has 16 amino acids. Looked up from germline, CDR1 is SGHDT and CDR2 is YYEEEE. V shed 0 bases and J shed 2 bases, with 12 bases lying between them.